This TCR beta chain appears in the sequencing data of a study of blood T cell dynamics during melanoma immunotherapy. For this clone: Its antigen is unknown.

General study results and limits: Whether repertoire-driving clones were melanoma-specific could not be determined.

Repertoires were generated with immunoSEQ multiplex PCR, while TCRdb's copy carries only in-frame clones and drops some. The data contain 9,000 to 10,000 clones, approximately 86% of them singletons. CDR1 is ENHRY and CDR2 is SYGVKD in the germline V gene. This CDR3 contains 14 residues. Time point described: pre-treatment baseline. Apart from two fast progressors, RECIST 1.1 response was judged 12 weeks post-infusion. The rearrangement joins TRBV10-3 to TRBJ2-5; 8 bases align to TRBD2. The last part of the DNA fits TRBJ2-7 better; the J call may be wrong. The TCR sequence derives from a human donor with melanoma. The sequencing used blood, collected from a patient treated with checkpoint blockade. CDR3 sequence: CAISDGRGAYEQYF. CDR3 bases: TGTGCCATCAGTGACGGGAGGGGGGCCTACGAGCAGTACTTC.